These T cell receptor beta chains were read from a single sample in a study of CD8 T cells in ankylosing spondylitis. TCRdb processed the 5' RACE reads anew with MiXCR; each CDR3 protein has one entry. The table records 200,000 to 250,000 distinct CDR3 sequences, around 20% of them present only once. The sample taken for sequencing was blood, either unsorted or a sorted T cell fraction (not recorded which). These receptors were obtained from a male donor with ankylosing spondylitis. CDR3s include the opening cysteine and the closing phenylalanine or tryptophan. D genes are given only for firm matches. Clone size is shown for a subset of rows, as once, few, many or a class of expanded clone.

CDR3 DNA,CDR3 protein,J gene,clone size,CDR3 length,D gene,V gene
TGTGCCAGCCTCTCGGGACAGTTAATGAACACTGAAGCTTTCTTT,CASLSGQLMNTEAFF,TRBJ1-1,-,15,TRBD1,TRBV12-3/TRBV12-4
TGTGCCAGCAGTCCGGGTCCCTTCTATGGCTACACCTTC,CASSPGPFYGYTF,TRBJ1-2,many,13,-,TRBV12-3/TRBV12-4
TGCGCCAGCAGCCCGTCTAGGGCCAGGGCTTGGGACATAACCAAAGAGACCCAGTACTTC,CASSPSRARAWDITKETQYF,TRBJ2-5,few,20,-,TRBV5-1
TGTGCCAGCAGCTTCGGACAGGGGCCACCCTACGAGCAGTACTTC,CASSFGQGPPYEQYF,TRBJ2-7,few,15,TRBD1,TRBV11-2
TGTGCCAGCAGCGAGACAGGGGCCGGCTACACCTTC,CASSETGAGYTF,TRBJ1-2,few,12,TRBD1,TRBV5-6
TGCAGCGTTGATCAATGGGGCACTGAAGCTTTCTTT,CSVDQWGTEAFF,TRBJ1-1,few,12,-,TRBV29-1
TGTGCCAGCAGCTTGGGAGCGACCCAGTACTTC,CASSLGATQYF,TRBJ2-5,-,11,-,TRBV13
TGTGCCAGCAGCCGACGGGACTTTTACTACAATGAGCAGTTCTTC,CASSRRDFYYNEQFF,TRBJ2-1,-,15,-,TRBV11-3
TGTGCCAGCAGCCCGCAGGGGGAAATAAATGGCTACACCTTC,CASSPQGEINGYTF,TRBJ1-2,many,14,TRBD1,TRBV3-1
TGCAGCGTTGAAGAAACAGGGATCCGGAACTTC,CSVEETGIRNF,TRBJ2-7,-,11,-,TRBV29-1
TGTGCCAGCAGTATCCAGGACAGATTCACAGATACGCAGTATTTT,CASSIQDRFTDTQYF,TRBJ2-3,-,15,-,TRBV27
TGTGCCAGCAGCTTCAGGGGGCTGGCAGATACGCAGTATTTT,CASSFRGLADTQYF,TRBJ2-3,-,14,TRBD1,TRBV7-9
TGCAGCGGACCCCTCCGGCCCAACACAGATACGCAGTATTTT,CSGPLRPNTDTQYF,TRBJ2-3,-,14,-,TRBV29-1
TGCGCCAGCAGCCAAGAGGGGAGTTCTGGGGCCAACGTCCTGACTTTC,CASSQEGSSGANVLTF,TRBJ2-6,-,16,-,TRBV4-3
TGCAGCGCTCGACTAGTAATCAATGAGCAGTTCTTC,CSARLVINEQFF,TRBJ2-1,few,12,-,TRBV29-1
TGTGCCAGCAGTTTATCGGTCTTCGGAGAGACCCAGTACTTC,CASSLSVFGETQYF,TRBJ2-5,-,14,-,TRBV12-3/TRBV12-4
TGTGCCAGCAGCTTAGATGCTAGCCCTGAGTCCTACAATGAGCAGTTCTTC,CASSLDASPESYNEQFF,TRBJ2-1,few,17,-,TRBV13
TGTGCCAGCAGCCCCCGGATCAGTTGGGAGACCCAGTACTTC,CASSPRISWETQYF,TRBJ2-5,-,14,-,TRBV5-5
TGCGCCAGCAGTGAGTTGTCAGGGTCATACGAGCAGTACTTC,CASSELSGSYEQYF,TRBJ2-7,many,14,-,TRBV2
TGTGCCAGCAGCCACCACCAGGGCGAGCAGTACTTC,CASSHHQGEQYF,TRBJ2-7,-,12,-,TRBV5-5
TGTGCCAGCAGCTTGGAACAGGGTGACTATGGCTACACCTTC,CASSLEQGDYGYTF,TRBJ1-2,-,14,-,TRBV5-5
TGTGCCAGCAGCTTAATTGCGGGAGCGGCAGATACGCAGTATTTT,CASSLIAGAADTQYF,TRBJ2-3,few,15,TRBD2,TRBV7-3
TGCGCCAGCAGCGACGGGACAGGGGGTGGAGAGACCCAGTACTTC,CASSDGTGGGETQYF,TRBJ2-5,-,15,TRBD1,TRBV4-3
TGTGCCACCAGCAGAGATCGTGGTAGCAATCAGCCCCAGCATTTT,CATSRDRGSNQPQHF,TRBJ1-5,many,15,-,TRBV15
TGTGCCAGCAGTTTAATAGGGCACACAGATACGCAGTATTTT,CASSLIGHTDTQYF,TRBJ2-3,-,14,-,TRBV27
TGTGCCAGCAGTAGCGGGGGGGCCTGGAATGAGCAGTTCTTC,CASSSGGAWNEQFF,TRBJ2-1,few,14,TRBD2,TRBV12-3/TRBV12-4
TGTGCCAGCAACACCGCAGGGGGCGTGGAGACCCAGTACTTC,CASNTAGGVETQYF,TRBJ2-5,few,14,TRBD1,TRBV12-3/TRBV12-4
TGTGCCAGCAGCTCTGGGCCTCCTACGGCGGATAATTCACCCCTCCACTTT,CASSSGPPTADNSPLHF,TRBJ1-6,-,17,-,TRBV5-5
TGTGCCAGTAGTATCTCAGATACGCAGTATTTT,CASSISDTQYF,TRBJ2-3,-,11,-,TRBV19
TGTGCCAGCAGTGACATAGGTTTGACTGACGAGCAGTTCTTC,CASSDIGLTDEQFF,TRBJ2-1,many,14,-,TRBV2
TGCGCCAGCAGCCAAGGACGGGAGTGGAGCACAGATACGCAGTATTTT,CASSQGREWSTDTQYF,TRBJ2-3,-,16,-,TRBV4-3
TGTGCCAGCAGCCGAGTATCTAGCGGGGACTACGAGCAGTACTTC,CASSRVSSGDYEQYF,TRBJ2-7,-,15,TRBD2,TRBV4-2
TGTGCCAGCAGCTTAGTCCCTAGCAGTAATGAGCAGTTCTTC,CASSLVPSSNEQFF,TRBJ2-1,few,14,-,TRBV7-6
TGTGCCAGCAGCCTGGAGGACGGGAACACTGAAGCTTTCTTT,CASSLEDGNTEAFF,TRBJ1-1,few,14,-,TRBV5-5
TGCAGTGCTAGATTGGATCCGACTGAGCAGTTCTTC,CSARLDPTEQFF,TRBJ2-1,few,12,-,TRBV20-1
TGTGCCAGCAGCGATGGAGACTACACCGGGGAGCTGTTTTTT,CASSDGDYTGELFF,TRBJ2-2,few,14,-,TRBV7-9
TGTGCCAGCAGTGAAGGGCAGGGTGGCAATCAGCCCCAGCATTTT,CASSEGQGGNQPQHF,TRBJ1-5,few,15,-,TRBV2